This T cell receptor (beta chain) was sequenced for a study of blood T cell repertoires in COVID-19. Produced via immunoSEQ multiplex PCR; TCRdb's table is partial and in-frame only. The data hold under 130,000 clones, with about 85% observed a single time. CDR3 length: 12 amino acids. Trimming stripped 4 bases from V and 3 bases from J, with 6 bases between. Germline V gene sequence: CDR1 SGHNT, CDR2 YYREEE (reference sequence). This TCR came from a man between 50 and 59 years old in a cohort sampled during active COVID-19. The sequenced material came from peripheral blood. V gene TRBV5-4 combines with J gene TRBJ2-3; D is uncertain. The CDR3 spells CASSAITDTQYF. DNA for the CDR3: TGTGCCAGCAGCGCGATAACAGATACGCAGTATTTT.